This T cell receptor beta chain is drawn from a study of blood T cell repertoires in COVID-19. About the study: The United States, Italy and Spain provided the acute and convalescent COVID-19 samples. T cells, B-cell-depleted T cells, or PBMCs provided the cDNA or gDNA that served as material.

Original handling: Reference gene primer amplification gave nucleated cell count estimates. Profiling relied on immunoSEQ multiplex PCR, and the TCRdb table lists in-frame clones only, not all of them. The DNA gave D and trimming, while V, J and clone size come from that table. In the table there are over 40,000 clones, around 83% of which are singletons. V trimming: 4 bases; J trimming: 3 bases; junction bases outside the gene matches: 6. CDR1 and CDR2 from the germline V gene are SGDLS and YYNGEE. The CDR3 is made up of 14 amino acids. Sequencing input: peripheral blood. The receptor was derived from a man aged 80 or over with active COVID-19. The rearrangement uses TRBV9 and TRBJ2-7; 8 bases are shared with TRBD1. Here the CDR3 reads CASSQTGTGYEQYF. Written as DNA, the CDR3 is TGTGCCAGCAGCCAAACAGGGACAGGCTACGAGCAGTACTTC.